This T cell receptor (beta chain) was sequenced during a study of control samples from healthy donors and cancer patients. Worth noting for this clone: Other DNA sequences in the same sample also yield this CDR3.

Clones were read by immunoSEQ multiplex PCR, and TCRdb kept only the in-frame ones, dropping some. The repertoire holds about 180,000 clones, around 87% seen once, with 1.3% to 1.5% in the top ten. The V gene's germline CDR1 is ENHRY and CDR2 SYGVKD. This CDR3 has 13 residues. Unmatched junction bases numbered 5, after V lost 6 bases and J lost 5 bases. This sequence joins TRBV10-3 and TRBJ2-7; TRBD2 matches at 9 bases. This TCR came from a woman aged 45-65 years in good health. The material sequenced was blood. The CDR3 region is CAISRGLADEQYF. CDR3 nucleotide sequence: TGTGCCATCAGCCGGGGACTAGCTGACGAGCAGTACTTC.